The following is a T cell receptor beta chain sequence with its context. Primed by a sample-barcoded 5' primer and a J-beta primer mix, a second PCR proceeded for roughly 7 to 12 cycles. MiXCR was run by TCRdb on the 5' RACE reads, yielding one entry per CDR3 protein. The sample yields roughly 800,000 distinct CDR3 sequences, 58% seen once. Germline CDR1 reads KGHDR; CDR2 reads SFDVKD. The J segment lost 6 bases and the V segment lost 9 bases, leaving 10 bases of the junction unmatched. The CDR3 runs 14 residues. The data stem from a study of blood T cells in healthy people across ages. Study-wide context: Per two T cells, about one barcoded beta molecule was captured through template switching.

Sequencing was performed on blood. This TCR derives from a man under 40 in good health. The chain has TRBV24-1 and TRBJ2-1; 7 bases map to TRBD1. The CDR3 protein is CATARRGGFNEQFF. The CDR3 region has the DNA TGTGCCACCGCCCGTAGAGGGGGCTTCAATGAGCAGTTCTTC.